Below, 10 T cell receptor beta chains from the same sample are listed, as sequenced in a study of cytomegalovirus exposure and HLA in healthy donors. This table comes from immunoSEQ multiplex PCR, and its TCRdb copy is limited to in-frame clones, with some not included. The sample consists of 150,000 to 200,000 clones, roughly 86% of them appearing once. Material: PBMCs. The source is a man younger than 30 in good health and CMV-seropositive.

In its sample, this clone was seen once. The rearrangement links TRBV7-3 to TRBJ2-1; 13 bases line up with TRBD2. J gave up 3 bases and V 5 bases, and 22 bases lay outside the gene matches. Germline V gives CDR1 SGHTA, CDR2 FQGTGA. The length of the CDR3 is 22 residues. CDR3 nucleotides: TGTGCCAGCAGCCCTTATGGGCCCGGGACTAGCGGGATTCCTGCCCTCTACAATGAGCAGTTCTTC. Protein: CASSPYGPGTSGIPALYNEQFF.

The CDR3 is CASSGQGRFADTQYF. Here the CDR3 DNA reads TGTGCCAGTAGTGGACAGGGGAGATTCGCAGATACGCAGTATTTT. The rearrangement joins TRBV19 to TRBJ2-3, with TRBD1 matching 9 bases. J gave up 4 bases and V 5 bases, and 7 bases lay outside the gene matches. This CDR3 region has 15 residues. Per germline, CDR1 LNHDA and CDR2 SQIVND (reference sequence). Complete variable domain (other parts from reference TRBV19 and TRBJ2-3): DGGITQSPKYLFRKEGQNVTLSCEQNLNHDAMYWYRQDPGQGLRLIYYSQIVNDFQKGDIAEGYSVSREKKESFPLTVTSAQKNPTAFYLCASSGQGRFADTQYFGPGTRLTVL.

The chain uses TRBV4-1 and TRBJ2-7; 7 nucleotides align to TRBD2. The germline V gene encodes CDR1 MGHRA and CDR2 YSYEKL. CDR3 length: 14 residues. After removal of 5 bases from V and 6 bases from J, the junction contained 10 bases not matched to a gene. This CDR3 reads CASSFGLVDGEQYF. The DNA for the CDR3 is TGCGCCAGCAGCTTCGGACTAGTAGACGGCGAGCAGTACTTC.

In DNA, the CDR3 is TGTGCCATCAGTAAAGGACTAGCGGGAGCCGGAGATGAGCAGTTCTTC. Protein sequence: CAISKGLAGAGDEQFF. The rearrangement links TRBV10-3 to TRBJ2-1; the match to TRBD2 covers 13 bases. The CDR3 extends over 16 amino acids. Germline V gene lookup returns CDR1 ENHRY and CDR2 SYGVKD. V lost 5 bases to trimming and J lost 8 bases; unmatched junction nucleotides: 9.

The J gene is TRBJ2-2, the V gene TRBV10-3; D is possibly TRBD2 (6 bases). The CDR3 sequence is 16 residues long. Germline assignment: CDR1 ENHRY and CDR2 SYGVKD. V dropped 6 bases and J dropped 4 bases, with 18 bases sitting between them. CDR3 sequence: CAIRSGGTGSTGELFF. CDR3 bases: TGTGCCATCAGATCGGGCGGGACTGGATCCACCGGGGAGCTGTTTTTT.

This clone was detected a few times. V and J are TRBV18 and TRBJ2-3, with D possibly TRBD2 on 7 matching bases. The V gene lost 3 bases and the J gene lost 6 bases, with 13 bases spanning the gap. Germline V gives CDR1 KGHSH, CDR2 LQKENI. This CDR3 is 14 amino acids long. For the CDR3, the DNA is TGTGCCAGCTCACCTAGGACAGCGGGGGATACGCAGTATTTT. Encoded protein: CASSPRTAGDTQYF.

A note on this clone: Other DNA sequences within the sample encode an identical CDR3. The chain joins TRBV7-3 to TRBJ2-2; 8 bases map to TRBD1. The CDR3 consists of 16 residues. V lost 2 bases, J lost 1 base, and 3 bases stayed unmatched. Per the germline V gene, CDR1 is SGHTA and CDR2 is FQGTGA. CDR3 sequence reads: CASSLGGQGNTGELFF. In DNA, the CDR3 is TGTGCCAGCAGCTTAGGTGGACAGGGGAACACCGGGGAGCTGTTTTTT.

The CDR3 protein is CASSLGAGGRSSGYTF. The CDR3 DNA follows: TGTGCCAGCAGCTTAGGGGCCGGGGGGCGAAGTAGTGGCTACACCTTC. The chain recombines TRBV11-2 with TRBJ1-2; D perhaps matches TRBD1 (6 bases). The CDR3 runs to 16 residues. Germline V gene lookup returns CDR1 SGHAT and CDR2 FQNNGV. Deletions cut 1 base from V and 7 bases from J, with 19 bases between.

The rearrangement joins TRBV6-1 to TRBJ1-2; D gene unclear. Germline assignment: CDR1 MNHNS and CDR2 SASEGT. Deletions cut 2 bases from V and 3 bases from J, with 19 bases between. The CDR3 is 17 amino acids. The CDR3 DNA is TGTGCCAGCAGTGAATTGGAGCCAAGAATGATGTACTATGGCTACACCTTC. Translated, it gives CASSELEPRMMYYGYTF.

The chain is built from TRBV28 and TRBJ2-7; 8 bases line up with TRBD2. The CDR3 totals 15 residues. Germline V gives CDR1 MDHEN, CDR2 SYDVKM. The V and J ends lost 5 bases and 3 bases, in that order; junction bases with no gene match: 9. The CDR3 region is CASSPPAGTSYEQYF. In DNA, the CDR3 is TGTGCCAGCAGTCCACCGGCCGGGACTAGCTACGAGCAGTACTTC.